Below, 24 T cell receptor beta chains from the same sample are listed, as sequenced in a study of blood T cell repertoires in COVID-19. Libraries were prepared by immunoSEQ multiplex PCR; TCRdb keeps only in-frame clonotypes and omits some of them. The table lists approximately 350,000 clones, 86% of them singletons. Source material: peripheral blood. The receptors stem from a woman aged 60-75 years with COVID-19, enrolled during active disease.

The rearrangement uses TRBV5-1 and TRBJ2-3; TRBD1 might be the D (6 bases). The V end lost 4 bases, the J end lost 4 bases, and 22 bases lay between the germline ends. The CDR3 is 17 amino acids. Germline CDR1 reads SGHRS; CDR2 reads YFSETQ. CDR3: CASSHNPGTTRADTQYF. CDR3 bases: TGCGCCAGCAGCCACAATCCCGGGACAACCCGCGCAGATACGCAGTATTTT.

CDR3 coding DNA: TGCAGCTACGGGAGCAACTATGGCTACACCTTC. Residues: CSYGSNYGYTF. The chain links TRBV29-1 to TRBJ1-2; D gene unclear. The length of the CDR3 is 11 residues. Germline V gives CDR1 SQVTM, CDR2 ANQGSEA. Trimming took 8 bases from V and 2 from J, leaving 9 bases between them.

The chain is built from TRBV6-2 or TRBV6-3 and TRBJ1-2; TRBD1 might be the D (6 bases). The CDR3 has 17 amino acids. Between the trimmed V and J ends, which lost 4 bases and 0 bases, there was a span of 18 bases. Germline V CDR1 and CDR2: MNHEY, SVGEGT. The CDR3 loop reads CASSLPSTGQTNYGYTF. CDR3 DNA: TGTGCCAGCAGTTTACCGTCGACAGGACAAACTAACTATGGCTACACCTTC.

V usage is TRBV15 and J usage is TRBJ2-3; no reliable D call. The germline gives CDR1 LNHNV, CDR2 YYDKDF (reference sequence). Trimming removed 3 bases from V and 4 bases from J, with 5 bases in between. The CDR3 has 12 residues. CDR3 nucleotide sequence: TGTGCCACCAGCAGTCCTCCAGATACGCAGTATTTT. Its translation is CATSSPPDTQYF.

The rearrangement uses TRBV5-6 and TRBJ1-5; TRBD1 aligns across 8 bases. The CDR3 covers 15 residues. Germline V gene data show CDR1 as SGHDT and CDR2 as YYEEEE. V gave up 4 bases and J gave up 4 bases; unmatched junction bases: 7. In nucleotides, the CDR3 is TGTGCCAGCAGCCTAAGAACAGGGGGTAATCAGCCCCAGCATTTT. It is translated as CASSLRTGGNQPQHF.

Here the CDR3 DNA reads TGTGCCAGCAGCTTAGGACTAGCGGGGGGGACCACAGATACGCAGTATTTT. It translates to CASSLGLAGGTTDTQYF. This chain joins TRBV7-9 and TRBJ2-3; TRBD2 matches at 14 bases. The CDR3 consists of 17 residues. Germline CDR1 SEHNR, CDR2 FQNEAQ (reference sequence). J gave up 2 bases and V 1 base, and 2 bases lay outside the gene matches.

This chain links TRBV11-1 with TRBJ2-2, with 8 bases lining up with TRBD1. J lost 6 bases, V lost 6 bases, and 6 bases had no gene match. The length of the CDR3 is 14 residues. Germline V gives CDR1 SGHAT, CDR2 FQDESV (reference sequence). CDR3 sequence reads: CASRKGQDAGELFF. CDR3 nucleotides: TGTGCCAGCAGAAAGGGACAGGATGCCGGGGAGCTGTTTTTT.

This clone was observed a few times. CDR3 coding DNA: TGTGCCAGCAGTGACCCCAGGGATGATCAGCCCCAGCATTTT. The encoded protein is CASSDPRDDQPQHF. The chain has TRBV2 and TRBJ1-5, with a tentative D call TRBD1 (5 bases). The CDR3 covers 14 residues. Deletions cut 3 bases from V and 5 bases from J, with 11 bases between. The germline V gene encodes CDR1 SNHLY and CDR2 FYNNEI.

CDR3 residues: CASSGDGNQPQHF. The CDR3, as DNA: TGTGCCAGCAGCGGAGACGGCAATCAGCCCCAGCATTTT. The gene calls are TRBV7-6 and TRBJ1-5, with D hard to call. V lost 5 bases to trimming and J lost 2 bases, with 7 bases between them. Germline lookup yields CDR1 SGHVS and CDR2 FNYEAQ. The CDR3 has 13 residues.

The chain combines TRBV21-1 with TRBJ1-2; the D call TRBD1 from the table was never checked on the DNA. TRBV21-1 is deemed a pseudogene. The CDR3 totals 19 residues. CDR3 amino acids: CASSKSGSCDRAIFVGYTF. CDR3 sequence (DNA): TGTGCCAGCAGCAAAAGTGGATCCTGCGACAGGGCCATTTTCGTTGGCTACACCTTC.

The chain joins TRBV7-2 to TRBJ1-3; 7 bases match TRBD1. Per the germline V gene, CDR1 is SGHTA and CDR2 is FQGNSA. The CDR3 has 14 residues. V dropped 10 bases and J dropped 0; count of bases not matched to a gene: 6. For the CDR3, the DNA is TGTGCCACGGCTAGGGGGCCCTCTGGAAACACCATATATTTT. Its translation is CATARGPSGNTIYF.

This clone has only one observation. CDR3: CASSIKSRGKGEKLFF. The DNA for the CDR3 is TGTGCCAGTAGTATAAAATCGCGGGGCAAAGGGGAAAAACTGTTTTTT. The chain combines TRBV19 with TRBJ1-4, with D tentatively TRBD1 (5 bases). Trimming shortened V by 2 bases and J by 8 bases, and 18 bases separated the two germline ends. Germline CDR1 LNHDA, CDR2 SQIVND (reference sequence). The CDR3 totals 16 residues.

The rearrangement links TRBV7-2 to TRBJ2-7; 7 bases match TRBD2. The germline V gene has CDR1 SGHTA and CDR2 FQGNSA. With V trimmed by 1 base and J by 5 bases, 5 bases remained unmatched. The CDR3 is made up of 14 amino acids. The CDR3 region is CASSLGAGTNEQYF. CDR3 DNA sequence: TGTGCCAGCAGCTTAGGGGCAGGGACTAACGAGCAGTACTTC.

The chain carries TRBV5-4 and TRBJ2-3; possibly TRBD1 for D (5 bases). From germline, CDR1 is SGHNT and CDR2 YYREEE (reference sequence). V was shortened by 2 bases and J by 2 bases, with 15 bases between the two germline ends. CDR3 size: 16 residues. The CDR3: CASSLRQWGPTDTQYF. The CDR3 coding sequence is TGTGCCAGCAGCTTACGACAATGGGGCCCCACAGATACGCAGTATTTT.

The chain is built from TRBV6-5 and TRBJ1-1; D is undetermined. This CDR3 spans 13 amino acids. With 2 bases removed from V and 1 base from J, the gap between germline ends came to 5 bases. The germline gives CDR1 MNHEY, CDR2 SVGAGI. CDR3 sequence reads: CASSYTQNTEAFF. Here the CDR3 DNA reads TGTGCCAGCAGTTACACACAGAACACTGAAGCTTTCTTT.

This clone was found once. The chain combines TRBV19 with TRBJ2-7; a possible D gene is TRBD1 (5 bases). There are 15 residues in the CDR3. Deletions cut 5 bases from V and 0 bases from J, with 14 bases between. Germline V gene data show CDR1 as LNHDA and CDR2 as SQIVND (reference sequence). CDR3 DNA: TGTGCCAGTAGTTTGACAGATCACCTCTCCTACGAGCAGTACTTC. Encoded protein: CASSLTDHLSYEQYF.

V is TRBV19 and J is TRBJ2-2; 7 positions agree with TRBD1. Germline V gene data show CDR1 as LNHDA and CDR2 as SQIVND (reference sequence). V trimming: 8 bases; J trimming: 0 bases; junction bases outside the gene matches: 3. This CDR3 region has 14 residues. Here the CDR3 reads CASSTGSNTGELFF. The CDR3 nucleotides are TGTGCCAGTTCGACAGGGTCGAACACCGGGGAGCTGTTTTTT.

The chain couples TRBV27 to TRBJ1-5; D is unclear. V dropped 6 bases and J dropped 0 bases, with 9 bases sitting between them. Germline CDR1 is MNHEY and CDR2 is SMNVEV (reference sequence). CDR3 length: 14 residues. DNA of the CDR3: TGTGCCAGCAGCCGAGTTGCTAGCAATCAGCCCCAGCATTTT. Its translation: CASSRVASNQPQHF.

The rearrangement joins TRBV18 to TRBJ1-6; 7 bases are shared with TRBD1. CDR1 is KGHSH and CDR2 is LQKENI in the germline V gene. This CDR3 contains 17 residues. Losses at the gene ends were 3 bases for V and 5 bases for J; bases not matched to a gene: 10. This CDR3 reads CASSPGRQTGHNSPLHF. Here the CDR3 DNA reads TGTGCCAGCTCACCGGGGAGACAGACAGGGCATAATTCACCCCTCCACTTT.

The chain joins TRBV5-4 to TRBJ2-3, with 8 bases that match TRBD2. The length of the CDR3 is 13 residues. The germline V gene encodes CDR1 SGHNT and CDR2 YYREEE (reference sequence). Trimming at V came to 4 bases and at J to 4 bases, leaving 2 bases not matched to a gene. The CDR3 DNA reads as TGTGCCAGCAGCCTGGGACTAGCAGATACGCAGTATTTT. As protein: CASSLGLADTQYF.

CDR3 sequence reads: CASTPGGGRTDTQYF. CDR3 nucleotides: TGTGCCAGCACCCCCGGGGGGGGGAGGACAGATACGCAGTATTTT. The V call is TRBV5-4, the J call TRBJ2-3; TRBD2 agrees at 8 bases. Germline V lookup: CDR1 SGHNT, CDR2 YYREEE (reference sequence). The V and J ends lost 6 bases and 3 bases, in that order; junction bases with no gene match: 9. The CDR3 loop spans 15 amino acids.

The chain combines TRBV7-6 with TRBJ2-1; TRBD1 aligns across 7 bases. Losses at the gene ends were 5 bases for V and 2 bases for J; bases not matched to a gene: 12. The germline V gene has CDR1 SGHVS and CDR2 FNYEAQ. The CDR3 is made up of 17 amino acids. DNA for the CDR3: TGTGCCAGCAGCAGAACTAAACAGGGGTCCCCCTACAATGAGCAGTTCTTC. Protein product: CASSRTKQGSPYNEQFF. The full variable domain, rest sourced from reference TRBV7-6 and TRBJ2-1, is GAGVSQSPRYKVTKRGQDVALRCDPISGHVSLYWYRQALGQGPEFLTYFNYEAQQDKSGLPNDRFSAERPEGSISTLTIQRTEQRDSAMYRCASSRTKQGSPYNEQFFGPGTRLTVL.

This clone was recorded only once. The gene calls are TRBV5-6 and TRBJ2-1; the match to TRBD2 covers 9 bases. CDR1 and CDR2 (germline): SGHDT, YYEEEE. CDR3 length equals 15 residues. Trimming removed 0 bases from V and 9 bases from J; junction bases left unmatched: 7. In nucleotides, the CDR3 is TGTGCCAGCAGCTTGGTCGCGGGGGGGCGAAGTGAGCAGTTCTTC. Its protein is CASSLVAGGRSEQFF.

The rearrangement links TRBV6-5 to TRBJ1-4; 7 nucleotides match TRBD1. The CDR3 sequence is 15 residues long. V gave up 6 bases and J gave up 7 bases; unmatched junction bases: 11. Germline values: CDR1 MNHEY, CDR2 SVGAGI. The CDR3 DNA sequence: TGTGCCAGCAGCGCACAGGGGCGGGGGGGTGAAAAACTGTTTTTT. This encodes CASSAQGRGGEKLFF.